Described below is a single T cell receptor (beta chain) sequence and its context. Antigen unknown. This specimen belongs to a study of graft-versus-host responses after intestinal transplantation. Study in general: Transplant recipients had multivisceral, liver-intestinal, or isolated intestinal grafts.

Study-wide points: The marrow of recipients harbored GvH clones, and ileum or blood showed some of them first. Early post-transplant HvG declines tracked with peak circulating GvH clone levels.

TCRdb's table, derived via immunoSEQ multiplex PCR, lists solely in-frame clones and lacks some. The data contain about 97,000 clones, 90% of them singletons. The germline CDR1 and CDR2 sequences are MNHNS and SASEGT. Trimming removed 6 bases from V and 6 bases from J, with 18 bases in between. The CDR3 contains 15 residues. The source material was PBMCs, sampled about 460 days after intestinal transplant. This sequence joins TRBV6-1 and TRBJ2-4; weak D call: TRBD2 (6 bases). The receptor was derived from a human patient who received an intestinal transplant, so some T cells may come from the graft donor. The CDR3 loop is CASRGPGGRRNIQYF. CDR3 in DNA: TGTGCCAGCAGAGGTCCCGGGGGTCGAAGAAACATTCAGTACTTC.